The clone carrying this T cell receptor beta chain was detected only a few times. The library was made from cDNA and included unique molecular identifiers. TCRdb re-called the PCR reads with MiXCR, one entry per CDR3 protein. Of 600,000 to 700,000 distinct CDR3 sequences listed, over 45% are singletons. This record comes from a study of post-analysis software for immune sequencing data. The specimen sequenced was blood. This receptor was obtained from a girl aged 2 to 9 with multiple sclerosis.

The CDR3 region has the DNA TGCAGTGCTAGAGATGTACAGGGCCAAGAGACCCAGTACTTC. This translates into CSARDVQGQETQYF. The chain carries TRBV20-1 and TRBJ2-5; TRBD1 might be the D (6 bases). Germline CDR1 DFQATT, CDR2 SNEGSKA (reference sequence). The ends were cut back, 0 bases at V and 1 base at J, with 9 bases in the middle. This CDR3 comprises 14 residues.